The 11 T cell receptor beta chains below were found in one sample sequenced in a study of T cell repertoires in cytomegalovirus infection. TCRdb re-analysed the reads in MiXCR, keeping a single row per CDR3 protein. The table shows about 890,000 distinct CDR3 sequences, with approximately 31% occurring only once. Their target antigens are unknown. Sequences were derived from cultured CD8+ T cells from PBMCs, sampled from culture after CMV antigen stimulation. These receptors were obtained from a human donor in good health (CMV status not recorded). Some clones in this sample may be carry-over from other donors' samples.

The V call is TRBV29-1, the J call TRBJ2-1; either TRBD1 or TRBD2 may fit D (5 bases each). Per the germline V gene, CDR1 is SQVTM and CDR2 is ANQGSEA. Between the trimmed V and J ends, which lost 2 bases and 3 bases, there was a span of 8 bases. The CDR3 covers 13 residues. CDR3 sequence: CSVEQRGYNEQFF. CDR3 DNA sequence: TGCAGCGTTGAACAGAGGGGCTACAATGAGCAGTTCTTC.

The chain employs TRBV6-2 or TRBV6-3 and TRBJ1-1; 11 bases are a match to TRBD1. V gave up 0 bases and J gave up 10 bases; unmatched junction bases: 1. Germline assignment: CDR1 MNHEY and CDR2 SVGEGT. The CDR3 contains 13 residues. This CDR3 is CASSYSGTGGAFF. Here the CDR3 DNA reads TGTGCCAGCAGTTACTCCGGGACAGGGGGAGCTTTCTTT.

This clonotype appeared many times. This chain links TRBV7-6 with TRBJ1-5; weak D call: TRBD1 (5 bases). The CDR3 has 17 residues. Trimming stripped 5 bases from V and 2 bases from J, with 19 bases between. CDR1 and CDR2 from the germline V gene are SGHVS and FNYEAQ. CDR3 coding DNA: TGTGCCAGCAGCGCTGGGGCAGGCCAAAAGGGCAATCAGCCCCAGCATTTT. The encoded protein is CASSAGAGQKGNQPQHF.

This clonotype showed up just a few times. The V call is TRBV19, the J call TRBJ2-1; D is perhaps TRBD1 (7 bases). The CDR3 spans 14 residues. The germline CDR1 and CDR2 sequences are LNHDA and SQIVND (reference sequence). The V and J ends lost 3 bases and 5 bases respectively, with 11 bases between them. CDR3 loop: CASSMGGQNNEQFF. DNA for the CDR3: TGTGCCAGTAGTATGGGGGGACAGAACAATGAGCAGTTCTTC. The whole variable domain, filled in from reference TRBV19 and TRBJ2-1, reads DGGITQSPKYLFRKEGQNVTLSCEQNLNHDAMYWYRQDPGQGLRLIYYSQIVNDFQKGDIAEGYSVSREKKESFPLTVTSAQKNPTAFYLCASSMGGQNNEQFFGPGTRLTVL.

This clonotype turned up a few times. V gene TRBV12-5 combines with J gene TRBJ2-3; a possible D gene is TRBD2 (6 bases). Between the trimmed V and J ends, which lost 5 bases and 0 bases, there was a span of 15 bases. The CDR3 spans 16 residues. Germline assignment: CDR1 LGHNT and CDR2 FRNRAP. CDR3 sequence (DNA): TGTGCTAGTGGTCTAGGGTTTGGACTAAGCACAGATACGCAGTATTTT. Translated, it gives CASGLGFGLSTDTQYF.

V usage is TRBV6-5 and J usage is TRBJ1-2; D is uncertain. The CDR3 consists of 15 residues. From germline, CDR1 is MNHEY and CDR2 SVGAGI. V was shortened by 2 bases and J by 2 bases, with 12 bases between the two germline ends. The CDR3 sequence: CASSYLSDANYGYTF. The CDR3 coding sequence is TGTGCCAGCAGTTACCTCTCGGACGCAAACTATGGCTACACCTTC.

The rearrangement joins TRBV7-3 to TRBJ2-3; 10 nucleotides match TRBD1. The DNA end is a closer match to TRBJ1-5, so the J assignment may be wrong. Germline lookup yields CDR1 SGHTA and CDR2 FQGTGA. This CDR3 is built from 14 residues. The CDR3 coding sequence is TGTGCCAGCAGCATACGGGACAGGGGAGATACGCAGCATTTT. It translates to CASSIRDRGDTQHF.

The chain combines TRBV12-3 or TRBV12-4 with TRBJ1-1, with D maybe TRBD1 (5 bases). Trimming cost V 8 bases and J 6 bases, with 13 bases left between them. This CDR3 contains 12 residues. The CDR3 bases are TGTGCCAGCGAGTTTGGAGGGGCTGAAGCTTTCTTT. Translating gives CASEFGGAEAFF.

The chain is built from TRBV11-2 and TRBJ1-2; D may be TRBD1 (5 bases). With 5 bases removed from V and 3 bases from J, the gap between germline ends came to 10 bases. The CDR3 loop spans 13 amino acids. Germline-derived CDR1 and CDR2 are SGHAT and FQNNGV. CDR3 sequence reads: CASSRRGDYGYTF. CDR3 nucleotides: TGTGCCAGCAGCCGACGGGGCGACTATGGCTACACCTTC.

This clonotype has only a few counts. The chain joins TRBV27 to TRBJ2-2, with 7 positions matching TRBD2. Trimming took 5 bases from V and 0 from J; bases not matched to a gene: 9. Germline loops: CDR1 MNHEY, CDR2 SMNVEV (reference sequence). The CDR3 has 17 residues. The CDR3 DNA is TGTGCCAGCAGTCACTCCGGTGGGAGGGCGAACACCGGGGAGCTGTTTTTT. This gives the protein CASSHSGGRANTGELFF.

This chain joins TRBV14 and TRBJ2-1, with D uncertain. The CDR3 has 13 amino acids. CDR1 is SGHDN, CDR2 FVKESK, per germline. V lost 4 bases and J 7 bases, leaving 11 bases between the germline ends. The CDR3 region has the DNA TGTGCCAGCAGCCTGACGGCCAAAAATGAGCAGTTCTTC. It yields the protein CASSLTAKNEQFF.